A selection of T cell receptor beta chains follows, all from one sample in a study of T-cell reconstitution after alpha-beta-depleted transplantation in children. TCRdb passed the PCR reads through MiXCR, listing each CDR3 protein once. The sample lists about 200,000 distinct CDR3 sequences; 6.3% were seen once. Here the sequenced sample was PBMCs, taken before TCRalphabeta/CD19-depleted stem cell transplant. These receptors were taken from a girl less than two years old with combined immunodeficiency, due to receive a stem cell transplant. Both conserved end residues are part of each CDR3. Each record gives: clone size, CDR3 length, D gene, J gene, V gene, CDR3 protein, CDR3 DNA. The D gene is left open where the match is weak. Rows may omit the clone size; those that give it use once, few, many or a size class.

few | 20 | - | TRBJ2-3 | TRBV20-1 | CSARDERQRTDFYSTDTQYF | TGCAGTGCTAGAGATGAGAGACAGCGAACCGACTTCTACAGCACAGATACGCAGTATTTT
many | 16 | - | TRBJ2-7 | TRBV6-2/TRBV6-3 | CASSWGDRSPPYEQYF | TGTGCCAGCAGCTGGGGGGACCGTTCGCCCCCTTACGAGCAGTACTTC
many | 12 | - | TRBJ2-1 | TRBV28 | CASSWEFNEQFF | TGTGCCAGCAGCTGGGAGTTCAATGAGCAGTTCTTC
many | 15 | - | TRBJ2-1 | TRBV7-8 | CASTQDRSSYNEQFF | TGTGCCAGCACCCAAGACAGGAGCTCCTACAATGAGCAGTTCTTC
many | 12 | - | TRBJ2-3 | TRBV29-1 | CSVGGNTDTQYF | TGCAGCGTTGGAGGAAACACAGATACGCAGTATTTT
many | 16 | - | TRBJ2-2 | TRBV4-2 | CASSQVLRFRGGELFF | TGTGCCAGCAGCCAGGTCCTCAGGTTCCGCGGCGGGGAGCTGTTTTTT
few | 14 | - | TRBJ1-2 | TRBV4-2 | CASSQDMTGYGYTF | TGTGCCAGCAGCCAAGACATGACAGGCTATGGCTACACCTTC
many | 18 | TRBD1 | TRBJ1-3 | TRBV9 | CASSPQLRDRVDGNTIYF | TGTGCCAGCAGCCCTCAACTCCGGGACAGGGTTGATGGAAACACCATATATTTT
many | 15 | - | TRBJ2-1 | TRBV20-1 | CSSRPDTTSYNEQFF | TGCAGTTCGCGCCCTGACACCACCTCCTACAATGAGCAGTTCTTC
many | 13 | - | TRBJ1-1 | TRBV5-1 | CASSPGVYGEAFF | TGCGCCAGCAGCCCCGGGGTTTATGGTGAAGCTTTCTTT
many | 13 | - | TRBJ2-1 | TRBV20-1 | CSAMVRTDNEQFF | TGCAGTGCTATGGTAAGGACCGACAATGAGCAGTTCTTC
many | 18 | TRBD2 | TRBJ2-3 | TRBV5-1 | CASSPGPIAGGLTYTQYF | TGCGCCAGCAGCCCGGGACCGATAGCGGGGGGCCTGACGTATACGCAGTATTTT
few | 13 | - | TRBJ2-1 | TRBV7-8 | CASSSGTYNEQFF | TGTGCCAGCAGCTCCGGGACCTACAATGAGCAGTTCTTC
many | 17 | - | TRBJ1-5 | TRBV18 | CASSLNTQRSSNQPQHF | TGTGCCAGCTCCCTTAACACCCAGCGCAGTAGCAATCAGCCCCAGCATTTT
few | 15 | - | TRBJ2-3 | TRBV25-1 | CASSESQGRTDTQYF | TGTGCCAGCAGTGAATCCCAGGGTCGGACAGATACGCAGTATTTT
many | 18 | - | TRBJ2-3 | TRBV11-2 | CASSQGGLRISSTDTQYF | TGTGCCAGCAGCCAAGGGGGACTCCGGATCTCCAGCACAGATACGCAGTATTTT
many | 15 | - | TRBJ2-3 | TRBV5-1 | CASSAIKARTDTQYF | TGCGCCAGCAGCGCGATCAAAGCGCGCACAGATACGCAGTATTTT
many | 14 | - | TRBJ2-7 | TRBV15 | CATSGGRLRYEQYF | TGTGCCACCAGCGGTGGCAGACTGCGCTACGAGCAGTACTTC
- | 17 | TRBD2 | TRBJ2-7 | TRBV7-6 | CASSVNPGLAGAYEQYF | TGTGCCAGCAGCGTTAATCCGGGACTAGCGGGAGCCTACGAGCAGTACTTC
- | 13 | - | TRBJ1-2 | TRBV29-1 | CSVEEAGPYGYTF | TGCAGCGTTGAAGAGGCGGGACCCTATGGCTACACCTTC
- | 13 | - | TRBJ2-1 | TRBV20-1 | CSAWDLAQNEQFF | TGCAGTGCTTGGGACTTGGCCCAAAATGAGCAGTTCTTC
few | 18 | TRBD2 | TRBJ2-7 | TRBV4-3 | CASSQEGGIRGSSYEQYF | TGCGCCAGCAGCCAAGAGGGAGGGATACGGGGAAGCTCCTACGAGCAGTACTTC
- | 17 | - | TRBJ1-2 | TRBV7-2 | CASSPPHSLAPNYGYTF | TGTGCCAGCAGCCCCCCCCACTCATTGGCCCCTAACTATGGCTACACCTTC
many | 18 | - | TRBJ2-1 | TRBV25-1 | CASSEYFSAGTVDDEQFF | TGTGCCAGCAGTGAATATTTCTCAGCGGGGACAGTCGACGATGAGCAGTTCTTC
many | 17 | TRBD2 | TRBJ2-1 | TRBV4-2 | CASSQDQAGTTYNEQFF | TGTGCCAGCAGCCAAGATCAAGCGGGAACTACCTACAATGAGCAGTTCTTC
few | 13 | - | TRBJ2-5 | TRBV6-1 | CASYLWAQETQYF | TGTGCCAGCTACCTTTGGGCCCAGGAGACCCAGTACTTC
many | 15 | - | TRBJ2-5 | TRBV18 | CASSSTHLAWKTQYF | TGTGCCAGCTCCTCAACGCACCTAGCGTGGAAGACCCAGTACTTC
few | 18 | - | TRBJ1-2 | TRBV4-2 | CASSPALRMRKPNYGYTF | TGTGCCAGCAGCCCCGCCCTCCGGATGAGGAAGCCTAACTATGGCTACACCTTC
- | 14 | - | TRBJ2-2 | TRBV5-4 | CASSPTLETGELFF | TGTGCCAGCAGCCCAACCCTAGAAACCGGGGAGCTGTTTTTT
few | 11 | - | TRBJ2-3 | TRBV7-9 | CASSATNTQYF | TGTGCCAGCAGCGCTACGAATACGCAGTATTTT
many | 15 | TRBD2 | TRBJ2-3 | TRBV4-2 | CASSQSGTSGDTQYF | TGTGCCAGCAGCCAAAGCGGGACTAGCGGTGATACGCAGTATTTT
few | 14 | TRBD1 | TRBJ1-1 | TRBV27 | CASSDPGQGFEAFF | TGTGCCAGCAGTGATCCGGGACAGGGCTTCGAAGCTTTCTTT
few | 16 | - | TRBJ2-2 | TRBV4-2 | CASSQDPFANTGELFF | TGTGCCAGCAGCCAAGATCCGTTCGCGAACACCGGGGAGCTGTTTTTT
many | 14 | - | TRBJ1-6 | TRBV7-3 | CASSLKGANSPLHF | TGTGCCAGCAGCTTAAAGGGAGCGAATTCACCCCTCCACTTT
many | 11 | - | TRBJ2-5 | TRBV4-1 | CASSQEETQYF | TGCGCCAGCAGCCAAGAAGAGACCCAGTACTTC
few | 14 | TRBD1 | TRBJ1-5 | TRBV12-5 | CASGPQQGGRAQHF | TGTGCTAGTGGTCCACAACAGGGGGGAAGGGCCCAGCATTTT